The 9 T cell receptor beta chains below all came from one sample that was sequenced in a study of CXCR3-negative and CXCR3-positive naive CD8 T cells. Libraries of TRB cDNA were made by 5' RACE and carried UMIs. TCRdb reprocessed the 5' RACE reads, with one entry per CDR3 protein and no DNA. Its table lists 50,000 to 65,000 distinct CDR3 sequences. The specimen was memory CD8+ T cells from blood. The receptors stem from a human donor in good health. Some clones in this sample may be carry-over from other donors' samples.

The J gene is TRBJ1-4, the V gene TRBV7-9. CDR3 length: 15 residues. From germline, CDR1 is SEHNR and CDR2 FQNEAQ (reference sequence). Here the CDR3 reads CASTRDWPSNEKLFF. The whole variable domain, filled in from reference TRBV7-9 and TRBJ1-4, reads DTGVSQNPRHKITKRGQNVTFRCDPISEHNRLYWYRQTLGQGPEFLTYFQNEAQLEKSRLLSDRFSAERPKGSFSTLEIQRTEQGDSAMYLCASTRDWPSNEKLFFGSGTQLSVL.

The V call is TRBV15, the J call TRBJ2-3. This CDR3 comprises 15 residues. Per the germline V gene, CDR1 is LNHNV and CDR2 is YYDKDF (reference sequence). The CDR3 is CATSSGSFLTDTQYF.

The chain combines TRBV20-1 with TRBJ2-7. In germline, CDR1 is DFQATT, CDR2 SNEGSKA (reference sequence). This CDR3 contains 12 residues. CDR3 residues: CSARDLEREQYF.

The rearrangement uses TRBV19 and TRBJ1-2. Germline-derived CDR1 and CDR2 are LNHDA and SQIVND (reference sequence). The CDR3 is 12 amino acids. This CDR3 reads CASGDGYYGYTF.

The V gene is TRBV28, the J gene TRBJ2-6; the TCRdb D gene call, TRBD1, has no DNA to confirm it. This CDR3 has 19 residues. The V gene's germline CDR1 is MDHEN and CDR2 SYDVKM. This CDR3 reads CASRNILGDRGSGANVLTF.

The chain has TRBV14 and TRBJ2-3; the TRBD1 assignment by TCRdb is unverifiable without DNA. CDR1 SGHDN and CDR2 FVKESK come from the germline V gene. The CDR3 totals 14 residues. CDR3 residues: CASSPRSYTDTQYF.

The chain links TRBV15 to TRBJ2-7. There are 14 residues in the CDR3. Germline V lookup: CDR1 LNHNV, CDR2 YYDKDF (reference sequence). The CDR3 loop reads CATSRGEEIHEQYF.

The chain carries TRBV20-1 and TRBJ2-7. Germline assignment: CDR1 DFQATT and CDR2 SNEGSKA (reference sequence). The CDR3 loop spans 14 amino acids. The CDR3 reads CSATLPDSIYEQYF.

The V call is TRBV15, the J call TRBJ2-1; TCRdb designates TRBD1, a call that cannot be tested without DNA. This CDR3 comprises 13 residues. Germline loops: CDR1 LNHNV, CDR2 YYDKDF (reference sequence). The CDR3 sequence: CATKGQSFNEQFF.